This T cell receptor beta chain is from a study of radiation and T cells in renal cell carcinoma. Notes on this clone: Its specificity is unknown.

Study results and limitations: Top tumor clonotypes rose in blood 2 weeks post-radiation, then contracted. Pretreatment tumor biopsies were lacking, so baseline clonotypes are unknown.

The CDR3 is made up of 18 amino acids. Between the trimmed V and J ends, which lost 0 bases and 6 bases, there was a span of 21 bases. The V gene's germline CDR1 is SGDLS and CDR2 YYNGEE. Time point defined: baseline pretreatment blood. Sample treatment: 15 Gy SBRT to primary tumor, nephrectomy 4 weeks later. After SBRT, blood was collected at 2 and 4 weeks, plus baseline. This renal cell carcinoma was of the clear cell type. Repertoires were generated with immunoSEQ multiplex PCR, while TCRdb's copy carries only in-frame clones and drops some. This sample yields 130,000 or so clones, of which around 78% are seen a single time; roughly 25% belongs to the top ten.

The rearrangement joins TRBV9 to TRBJ2-2, with D tentatively TRBD1 or TRBD2 (5 bases each). Here the sequenced sample was blood, taken from a patient whose treatment included radiotherapy and nephrectomy. The sequence was obtained from a woman between 45 and 60 years old with renal cell carcinoma. CDR3 sequence reads: CASSVALEGSGSAGELFF. In nucleotides, the CDR3 is TGTGCCAGCAGCGTAGCTCTTGAGGGGTCTGGGTCAGCCGGGGAGCTGTTTTTT.